Below, 27 T cell receptor beta chains from the same sample are listed, as sequenced in a study of blood T cell repertoires in COVID-19. Generated by immunoSEQ multiplex PCR, the TCRdb table keeps only in-frame clones and is missing some. The table includes roughly 200,000 clones, 80% to 85% detected once. Sequenced sample: peripheral blood. These receptors were taken from a middle-aged woman with COVID-19, enrolled during active disease.

The rearrangement links TRBV16 to TRBJ1-5; a weak D match, TRBD1 (5 bases). CDR1 is KGHSY and CDR2 is FQNENV in the germline V gene. This CDR3 contains 15 residues. V lost 0 bases and J lost 2, with 8 bases in between. The CDR3 DNA is TGTGCCAGCAGCCAATCCGAACAGGGCAATCAGCCCCAGCATTTT. It encodes CASSQSEQGNQPQHF. The full variable domain, with the rest looked up from reference TRBV16 and TRBJ1-5, is GEEVAQTPKHLVRGEGQKAKLYCAPIKGHSYVFWYQQVLKNEFKFLISFQNENVFDETGMPKERFSAKCLPNSPCSLEIQATKLEDSAVYFCASSQSEQGNQPQHFGDGTRLSIL.

The chain uses TRBV7-2 and TRBJ1-1, with D tentatively TRBD1 (5 bases). The CDR3 loop spans 13 amino acids. The germline V gene has CDR1 SGHTA and CDR2 FQGNSA. Between the trimmed V and J ends, which lost 7 bases and 8 bases, there was a span of 17 bases. The CDR3 bases are TGTGCCAGCACCCTGGGGCAGATAAAGGAAGCTTTCTTT. It specifies CASTLGQIKEAFF.

The chain employs TRBV6-6 and TRBJ1-2; maybe TRBD1 (5 bases). Germline V lookup: CDR1 MNHNY, CDR2 SVGAGI (reference sequence). This CDR3 region has 14 residues. V lost 8 bases to trimming and J lost 0 bases, with 13 bases between them. The CDR3 nucleotides read TGTGCCAGCCGTGGGGCAGCCTCTAACTATGGCTACACCTTC. Its translation: CASRGAASNYGYTF.

The CDR3 spells CASSLEGTGMEQFF. The CDR3 nucleotides read TGCGCCAGCAGCTTGGAAGGGACAGGGATGGAGCAGTTCTTC. This sequence joins TRBV5-1 and TRBJ2-1, with 9 bases that match TRBD1. Germline lookup yields CDR1 SGHRS and CDR2 YFSETQ. The CDR3 covers 14 residues. V was clipped by 0 bases and J by 10 bases; unmatched bases: 5.

The chain is built from TRBV6-5 and TRBJ2-1, with 8 bases lining up with TRBD2. The CDR3 runs to 14 residues. Germline V gene data show CDR1 as MNHEY and CDR2 as SVGAGI. The ends lost 8 bases at V and 5 bases at J; junction bases unmatched: 8. The CDR3 bases are TGTGCCAGCCTTCAGACGGGAGGGAACAATGAGCAGTTCTTC. Its translation is CASLQTGGNNEQFF.

The V call is TRBV5-1, the J call TRBJ2-3; TRBD1 might be the D (6 bases). V lost 6 bases to trimming and J lost 1 base, with 15 bases between them. Germline CDR1 is SGHRS and CDR2 is YFSETQ. The CDR3 consists of 15 residues. The CDR3 sequence is CASIPQGLRTDTQYF. DNA of the CDR3: TGCGCCAGCATCCCACAGGGCCTACGCACAGATACGCAGTATTTT.

This chain uses TRBV2 with TRBJ1-5; TRBD1 is a possible D gene (5 bases). The CDR3 has 13 amino acids. The germline V and J ends were trimmed by 4 bases and 16 bases, with 20 bases remaining between them. Germline loops: CDR1 SNHLY, CDR2 FYNNEI. The CDR3 coding sequence is TGTGCCAGCAGTGGCGAGACAGCCTCAATTGGACATTTT. Its translation: CASSGETASIGHF.

This clone was counted a few times. An end of the junction differs from the germline gene, which may be a read error. The chain combines TRBV7-3 with TRBJ1-2, with D possibly being TRBD1 (6 bases). In germline, CDR1 is SGHTA, CDR2 FQGTGA. The CDR3 is 14 residues long. The CDR3 bases are TGTGCCAGCAGCCTAACGGGGGCCCCCTATGGCTACACCTTC. Its translation is CASSLTGAPYGYTF.

The chain links TRBV5-4 to TRBJ1-2; TRBD1 might be the D (5 bases). Looked up from germline, CDR1 is SGHNT and CDR2 is YYREEE (reference sequence). V was trimmed by 4 bases and J by 0 bases, leaving 10 bases between them. There are 14 residues in the CDR3. CDR3 nucleotides: TGTGCCAGCAGCCCGGACAACACTAACTATGGCTACACCTTC. Residues: CASSPDNTNYGYTF.

V is TRBV5-6 and J is TRBJ1-1; possible D gene TRBD1, 6 bases. Trimming cost V 4 bases and J 4 bases, with 17 bases left between them. Germline CDR1 SGHDT, CDR2 YYEEEE. The CDR3 sequence is 15 residues long. The chain's CDR3 is CASSVLQGGITEAFF. CDR3 coding DNA: TGTGCCAGCAGCGTCCTACAGGGCGGTATCACTGAAGCTTTCTTT. Full variable domain (missing parts from reference TRBV5-6 and TRBJ1-1): DAGVTQSPTHLIKTRGQQVTLRCSPKSGHDTVSWYQQALGQGPQFIFQYYEEEERQRGNFPDRFSGHQFPNYSSELNVNALLLGDSALYLCASSVLQGGITEAFFGQGTRLTVV.

The V call is TRBV27, the J call TRBJ2-7; a possible D gene is TRBD2 (5 bases). Germline assignment: CDR1 MNHEY and CDR2 SMNVEV (reference sequence). This CDR3 has 11 amino acids. V gave up 6 bases and J gave up 7 bases, with 10 bases separating them. CDR3 amino acids: CASRRGWEQYF. The CDR3 coding sequence is TGTGCCAGCAGACGGGGATGGGAGCAGTACTTC.

The CDR3 loop is CASSFRQGLGGNTIYF. The CDR3 nucleotides are TGTGCCAGCAGTTTTCGACAGGGGCTGGGTGGAAACACCATATATTTT. V is TRBV6-9 and J is TRBJ1-3; 8 nucleotides agree with TRBD1. Germline trimming cut 4 bases from V and 3 bases from J; bases unmatched to any gene: 8. Germline V CDR1 and CDR2: MNHGY, SVAAGI. The CDR3 has 16 residues.

The rearrangement joins TRBV27 to TRBJ1-4, with unresolved D. V lost 4 bases, J lost 0 bases, and 9 bases lay in between. Looked up from germline, CDR1 is MNHEY and CDR2 is SMNVEV (reference sequence). The CDR3 contains 15 residues. In DNA form, the CDR3 reads TGTGCCAGCAGTTCCTCAGGCGCAACTAATGAAAAACTGTTTTTT. Amino acid sequence: CASSSSGATNEKLFF.

The chain couples TRBV2 to TRBJ1-5; the match to TRBD1 covers 9 bases. The CDR3 length is 14 residues. CDR1 is SNHLY, CDR2 FYNNEI, per germline. Trimming removed 4 bases from V and 9 bases from J; junction bases left unmatched: 7. Written as DNA, the CDR3 is TGTGCCAGCAGTGTTATGACAGGGGGTGGGCCCCAGCATTTT. Residues: CASSVMTGGGPQHF.

CDR3 in DNA: TGCGCCAGCGTTGGGGGCAACACCATATATTTT. It specifies CASVGGNTIYF. The chain is built from TRBV5-1 and TRBJ1-3; D is possibly TRBD1 (6 bases). V lost 7 bases and J lost 7, with 9 bases in between. The V gene's germline CDR1 is SGHRS and CDR2 YFSETQ. The length of the CDR3 is 11 residues.

This chain links TRBV19 with TRBJ1-6; the D gene is possibly TRBD1 (5 bases). V gave up 8 bases and J gave up 8 bases, with 13 bases separating them. There are 13 residues in the CDR3. Germline V gene data show CDR1 as LNHDA and CDR2 as SQIVND (reference sequence). The CDR3 DNA follows: TGTGCCAGTTCCAGGCAGGGTCATTCACCCCTCCACTTT. Translation gives CASSRQGHSPLHF.

This chain joins TRBV24-1 and TRBJ2-5; 14 nucleotides match TRBD2. The CDR3 has 16 amino acids. Germline V CDR1 and CDR2: KGHDR, SFDVKD. J lost 4 bases, V lost 4 bases, and 4 bases had no gene match. CDR3 in amino acids: CATSEPGLAGAETQYF. The CDR3, as DNA: TGTGCCACCAGTGAACCGGGACTAGCGGGGGCAGAGACCCAGTACTTC.

The rearrangement links TRBV5-5 to TRBJ2-1; 8 nucleotides match TRBD2. This CDR3 spans 15 amino acids. From germline, CDR1 is SGHKS and CDR2 YYEKEE (reference sequence). V was clipped by 6 bases and J by 3 bases; unmatched bases: 8. The CDR3 here is CASTPTSAYYNEQFF. The CDR3 nucleotides are TGTGCCAGCACCCCGACTAGCGCCTACTACAATGAGCAGTTCTTC.

The rearrangement joins TRBV19 to TRBJ1-1; the match to TRBD1 covers 8 bases. The CDR3 extends over 16 amino acids. The V gene end was trimmed by 3 bases and the J gene end by 1 base; junction bases not matched to a gene: 7. Germline CDR1 LNHDA, CDR2 SQIVND (reference sequence). CDR3 region: CASSIYRGTGNTEAFF. For the CDR3, the DNA is TGTGCCAGTAGTATTTACAGGGGGACGGGGAACACTGAAGCTTTCTTT.

The chain links TRBV5-1 to TRBJ2-1; D may be TRBD2 (6 bases). Germline CDR1 reads SGHRS; CDR2 reads YFSETQ. The CDR3 length is 14 residues. Trimming pared 3 bases from V and 5 bases from J, leaving 12 bases between. In DNA, the CDR3 is TGCGCCAGCAGCTCTCTAGCGACCAACAATGAGCAGTTCTTC. Translated: CASSSLATNNEQFF.

V usage is TRBV3-1 (or the pseudogene TRBV3-2) and J usage is TRBJ2-7, with D perhaps matching TRBD2 (5 bases). Per germline, CDR1 LGHDT and CDR2 YNNKEL (reference sequence). The CDR3 is 12 residues long. With 1 base removed from V and 7 bases from J, the gap between germline ends came to 8 bases. The CDR3 DNA is TGTGCCAGCAGCCAAGGGACGGGGGAGCAGTACTTC. It translates to CASSQGTGEQYF.

The chain recombines TRBV5-1 with TRBJ1-1, with D possibly being TRBD1 (6 bases). Trimming cost V 0 bases and J 4 bases, with 16 bases left between them. From germline, CDR1 is SGHRS and CDR2 YFSETQ. The CDR3 totals 16 residues. The DNA for the CDR3 is TGCGCCAGCAGCTTGGGACAGGAGTTCGGAACCACTGAAGCTTTCTTT. The encoded protein is CASSLGQEFGTTEAFF.

The V call is TRBV5-6, the J call TRBJ2-1; tentative D call: TRBD2 (5 bases). Germline-derived CDR1 and CDR2 are SGHDT and YYEEEE. The CDR3 spans 14 residues. V lost 0 bases and J 7 bases, leaving 11 bases between the germline ends. CDR3 in amino acids: CASSLVRGANEQFF. The CDR3 DNA sequence: TGTGCCAGCAGCTTGGTACGGGGAGCTAATGAGCAGTTCTTC. The whole variable domain, filled in from reference TRBV5-6 and TRBJ2-1, reads DAGVTQSPTHLIKTRGQQVTLRCSPKSGHDTVSWYQQALGQGPQFIFQYYEEEERQRGNFPDRFSGHQFPNYSSELNVNALLLGDSALYLCASSLVRGANEQFFGPGTRLTVL.

This chain links TRBV3-1 (or the pseudogene TRBV3-2) with TRBJ1-1; perhaps TRBD1 as D (6 bases). The CDR3 length is 13 residues. V lost 2 bases, J lost 4 bases, and 8 bases lay in between. Germline CDR1 reads LGHDT; CDR2 reads YNNKEL (reference sequence). CDR3 amino acids: CASSQRGTTEAFF. The CDR3 coding sequence is TGTGCCAGCAGCCAAAGGGGGACCACTGAAGCTTTCTTT.

V gene TRBV6-5 combines with J gene TRBJ1-3; D call uncertain. Germline CDR1 and CDR2: MNHEY and SVGAGI. The CDR3 length is 15 residues. The germline V and J ends were trimmed by 4 bases and 0 bases, with 10 bases remaining between them. The CDR3 here is CASSSTPGSGNTIYF. CDR3 DNA sequence: TGTGCCAGCAGTTCTACTCCCGGCTCTGGAAACACCATATATTTT.

The V gene is TRBV10-1, the J gene TRBJ2-1, with TRBD1 as a possible D gene (5 bases). The V gene lost 4 bases and the J gene lost 1 base, with 17 bases spanning the gap. Germline V lookup: CDR1 WNHNN, CDR2 SYGVQD (reference sequence). This CDR3 has 17 amino acids. CDR3 residues: CASSGSQGKRSYNEQFF. The DNA for the CDR3 is TGCGCCAGCAGTGGGTCGCAGGGAAAGAGGTCCTACAATGAGCAGTTCTTC.

The chain couples TRBV19 to TRBJ1-2; TRBD1 agrees at 9 bases. CDR1 is LNHDA and CDR2 is SQIVND in the germline V gene (reference sequence). The CDR3 is made up of 14 amino acids. Trimming took 5 bases from V and 8 from J; bases not matched to a gene: 9. The CDR3 nucleotides are TGTGCCAGTAGTCCTCGGACAGGGGAGGAAGGCTACACCTTC. It specifies CASSPRTGEEGYTF. Together with reference TRBV19 and TRBJ1-2, the CDR3 gives the full variable domain: DGGITQSPKYLFRKEGQNVTLSCEQNLNHDAMYWYRQDPGQGLRLIYYSQIVNDFQKGDIAEGYSVSREKKESFPLTVTSAQKNPTAFYLCASSPRTGEEGYTFGSGTRLTVV.